Following are 18 T cell receptor beta chains from one sample sequenced in a study of human T cells and chemical hapten exposure. Sample time point: patch test 2, 6 weeks after DPC sensitization. The treatment here: therapeutic diphenylcyclopropenone sensitization with weekly scalp DPC. TCRdb ran MiXCR on the RACE reads and lists one entry per CDR3 protein. The sample yields some 71,000 distinct CDR3 sequences, 10% seen once. Here the sequenced sample was whole blood, taken in connection with sensitization to the hapten diphenylcyclopropenone (DPC). The receptors were gathered from a woman in her forties or fifties with alopecia areata. Some clones in this sample may be carry-over from other donors' samples.

This clonotype was seen many times. The CDR3 nucleotides are TGTGCCAGCAGTACTAGCGGGTGGAGCTCCTACAATGAGCAGTTCTTC. It specifies CASSTSGWSSYNEQFF. This sequence joins TRBV28 and TRBJ2-1; 9 nucleotides line up with TRBD2. The V gene end was trimmed by 5 bases and the J gene end by 0 bases; junction bases not matched to a gene: 5. The CDR3 sequence is 16 residues long. Germline V gene lookup returns CDR1 MDHEN and CDR2 SYDVKM.

This clonotype has ten or more counts. V is TRBV29-1 and J is TRBJ2-1; 8 nucleotides match TRBD2. Germline CDR1 reads SQVTM; CDR2 reads ANQGSEA. Losses at the gene ends were 3 bases for V and 4 bases for J; bases not matched to a gene: 5. This CDR3 is built from 14 residues. The DNA for the CDR3 is TGCAGCGTTGACCCTAGCGGGCGATACAATGAGCAGTTCTTC. Protein product: CSVDPSGRYNEQFF.

This clonotype was counted many times. This sequence joins TRBV20-1 and TRBJ1-2; D uncertain. CDR1 is DFQATT, CDR2 SNEGSKA, per germline (reference sequence). The length of the CDR3 is 12 residues. The CDR3 loop reads CSASSGNYGYTF. For the CDR3, the DNA is TGCAGCGCCTCATCCGGGAACTATGGCTACACCTTC.

This clonotype was detected many times. This chain joins TRBV10-3 and TRBJ1-5, with TRBD1 matching over 7 bases. Germline V gives CDR1 ENHRY, CDR2 SYGVKD. After removal of 8 bases from V and 2 bases from J, the junction contained 9 bases not matched to a gene. The CDR3 sequence is 15 residues long. The DNA for the CDR3 is TGTGCCATCTCAAGAGGGGGCCGGGGCAATCAGCCCCAGCATTTT. Translating it yields CAISRGGRGNQPQHF.

V usage is TRBV27 and J usage is TRBJ1-3; possible D gene TRBD1, 6 bases. The ends were cut back, 5 bases at V and 0 bases at J, with 17 bases in the middle. Germline-derived CDR1 and CDR2 are MNHEY and SMNVEV (reference sequence). The CDR3 has 17 residues. The CDR3 DNA reads TGTGCCAGCAGTACCATAGCAGGGGTTCTCTCTGGAAACACCATATATTTT. Its translation: CASSTIAGVLSGNTIYF.

This clonotype has at least ten counts. CDR3 amino acids: CASSQGHSYTGELFF. In DNA form, the CDR3 reads TGTGCCAGCAGCCAAGGACATAGCTACACCGGGGAGCTGTTTTTT. The chain joins TRBV3-1 to TRBJ2-2; D is unclear. CDR3 length: 15 residues. The V and J ends lost 1 base and 3 bases respectively, with 9 bases between them. Germline assignment: CDR1 LGHDT and CDR2 YNNKEL (reference sequence).

As concerns this clonotype: This may stem from a read error, because a much larger clone lies one nucleotide away. This likely comes from a read error, as the CDR3 has no conserved phenylalanine or tryptophan at its end. V gene TRBV6-1 combines with J gene TRBJ2-7; no firm D call. The V gene's germline CDR1 is MNHNS and CDR2 SASEGT. Trimming pared 6 bases from V and 3 bases from J, leaving 12 bases between. The CDR3 runs 13 residues. The CDR3 sequence is CASRQRGVYEQYI. In DNA form, the CDR3 reads TGTGCCAGCAGGCAGCGTGGGGTCTACGAGCAGTACATC.

This clonotype was recorded many times. J is TRBJ2-1 and V is TRBV7-2; D gene ambiguous. Germline V gene sequence: CDR1 SGHTA, CDR2 FQGNSA. The CDR3 is 13 residues long. Trimming left V 2 bases short and J 3 bases short, with 5 bases between. Here the CDR3 DNA reads TGTGCCAGCAGCTTACCTAGCTACAATGAGCAGTTCTTC. Translated, it gives CASSLPSYNEQFF.

The table lists this clonotype with many counts. The chain uses TRBV12-3 or TRBV12-4 and TRBJ1-5; D gene ambiguous. V was pared by 2 bases and J by 11 bases, with 10 bases between. This CDR3 has 12 residues. CDR3 DNA sequence: TGTGCCAGCAGTTTAACCAGCTCGACCCAGCATTTT. Protein sequence: CASSLTSSTQHF.

This clonotype was picked up a small number of times. The rearrangement joins TRBV12-3 or TRBV12-4 to TRBJ1-6; perhaps TRBD1 as D (5 bases). Trimming cost V 6 bases and J 9 bases, with 18 bases left between them. The CDR3 covers 15 residues. CDR3 sequence reads: CASSLLGGRGSPLHF. The CDR3 nucleotides are TGTGCCAGCAGCCTACTGGGGGGTCGAGGTTCACCCCTCCACTTT.

In its sample, this clonotype was seen many times. V usage is TRBV6-2 or TRBV6-3 and J usage is TRBJ1-1, with D maybe TRBD1 (6 bases). Trimming cost V 5 bases and J 5 bases, with 12 bases left between them. The CDR3 is made up of 13 amino acids. Germline-derived CDR1 and CDR2 are MNHEY and SVGEGT. The CDR3 protein is CASSHRERTEAFF. The CDR3 DNA follows: TGTGCCAGCAGTCACAGGGAAAGGACTGAAGCTTTCTTT.

This clonotype was seen a handful of times. The chain employs TRBV5-1 and TRBJ2-1; a weak D match, TRBD1 (5 bases). The CDR3 runs to 15 residues. V dropped 0 bases and J dropped 0 bases, with 7 bases sitting between them. CDR1 and CDR2 (germline): SGHRS, YFSETQ. In nucleotides, the CDR3 is TGCGCCAGCAGCTTGGGACAGAACTCCTACAATGAGCAGTTCTTC. This gives the protein CASSLGQNSYNEQFF.

This clonotype was picked up many times. J is TRBJ1-1 and V is TRBV29-1; D not certain. Germline V gene sequence: CDR1 SQVTM, CDR2 ANQGSEA. This CDR3 contains 13 residues. The ends were cut back, 4 bases at V and 5 bases at J, with 14 bases in the middle. The CDR3 here is CSVALGFGTEAFF. CDR3 bases: TGCAGCGTTGCTCTTGGCTTCGGAACTGAAGCTTTCTTT.

In its sample, this clonotype was seen many times. The chain combines TRBV28 with TRBJ1-5, with 7 bases fitting TRBD1. The V and J ends lost 6 bases and 3 bases, in that order; junction bases with no gene match: 5. The CDR3 is 14 amino acids. Germline CDR1 reads MDHEN; CDR2 reads SYDVKM. In DNA, the CDR3 is TGTGCCAGCAGACCGACAGGGTTCAATCAGCCCCAGCATTTT. Translation gives CASRPTGFNQPQHF. Supplemented by reference TRBV28 and TRBJ1-5, the full variable domain reads DVKVTQSSRYLVKRTGEKVFLECVQDMDHENMFWYRQDPGLGLRLIYFSYDVKMKEKGDIPEGYSVSREKKERFSLILESASTNQTSMYLCASRPTGFNQPQHFGDGTRLSIL.

The V gene is TRBV29-1, the J gene TRBJ1-1; D is possibly TRBD1 (5 bases). CDR1 and CDR2 (germline): SQVTM, ANQGSEA. The CDR3 length is 10 residues. Trimming took 5 bases from V and 6 from J, leaving 7 bases between them. CDR3 nucleotides: TGCAGCGTTCGGGACCCTGAAGCTTTCTTT. It encodes CSVRDPEAFF.

This clonotype has ten or more counts. V gene TRBV29-1 combines with J gene TRBJ1-1; tentative D call: TRBD1 (5 bases). V was shortened by 6 bases and J by 1 base, with 12 bases between the two germline ends. Germline lookup yields CDR1 SQVTM and CDR2 ANQGSEA. The CDR3 sequence is 13 residues long. The DNA for the CDR3 is TGCAGCGTGGGGCCGAACAGGAACACTGAAGCTTTCTTT. Protein sequence: CSVGPNRNTEAFF.

This clonotype was detected ten times or more. This chain joins TRBV27 and TRBJ2-5; TRBD2 agrees at 14 bases. CDR1 and CDR2 from the germline V gene are MNHEY and SMNVEV (reference sequence). This CDR3 comprises 16 residues. Trimming at V came to 8 bases and at J to 3 bases, leaving 8 bases not matched to a gene. In nucleotides, the CDR3 is TGTGCCAGCGTAAGAGTGGGACTAGCGGGAGAAGAGACCCAGTACTTC. The encoded protein is CASVRVGLAGEETQYF.

This clonotype appeared a few times. V is TRBV5-6 and J is TRBJ2-3; D tentatively fits TRBD1 or TRBD2 (5 bases each). V was pared by 4 bases and J by 4 bases, with 19 bases between. The CDR3 loop spans 16 amino acids. CDR1 is SGHDT, CDR2 YYEEEE, per germline. The CDR3 region is CASSVRGQQRADTQYF. The CDR3 nucleotides read TGTGCCAGCAGCGTCCGGGGCCAGCAACGAGCAGATACGCAGTATTTT.